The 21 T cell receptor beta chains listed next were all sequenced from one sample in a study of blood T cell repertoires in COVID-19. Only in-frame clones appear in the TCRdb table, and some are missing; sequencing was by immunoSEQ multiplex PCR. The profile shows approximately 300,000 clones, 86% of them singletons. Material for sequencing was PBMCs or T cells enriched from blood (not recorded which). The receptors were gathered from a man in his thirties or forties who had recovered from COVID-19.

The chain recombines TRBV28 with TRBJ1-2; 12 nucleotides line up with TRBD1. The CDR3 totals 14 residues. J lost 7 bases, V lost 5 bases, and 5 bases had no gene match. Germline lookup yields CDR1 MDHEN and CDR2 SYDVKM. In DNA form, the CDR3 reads TGTGCCAGCAGTCGGGGACAGGGGGCGGGTGGCTACACCTTC. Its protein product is CASSRGQGAGGYTF.

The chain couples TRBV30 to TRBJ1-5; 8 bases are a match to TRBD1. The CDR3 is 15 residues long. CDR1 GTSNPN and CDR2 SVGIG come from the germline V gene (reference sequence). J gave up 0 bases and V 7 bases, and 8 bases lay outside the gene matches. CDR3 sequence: CASNGQGLSNQPQHF. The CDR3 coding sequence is TGTGCCTCCAATGGACAGGGACTTAGCAATCAGCCCCAGCATTTT.

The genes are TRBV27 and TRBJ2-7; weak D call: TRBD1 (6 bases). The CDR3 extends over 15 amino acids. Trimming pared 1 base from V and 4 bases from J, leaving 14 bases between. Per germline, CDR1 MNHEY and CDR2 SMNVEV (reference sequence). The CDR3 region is CASSLFPGETYEQYF. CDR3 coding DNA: TGTGCCAGCAGTTTATTCCCAGGGGAGACGTACGAGCAGTACTTC.

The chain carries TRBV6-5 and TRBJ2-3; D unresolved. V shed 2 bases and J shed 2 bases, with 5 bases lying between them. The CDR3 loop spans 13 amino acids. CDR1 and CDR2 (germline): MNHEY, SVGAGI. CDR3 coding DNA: TGTGCCAGCAGTTACGCGGACACAGATACGCAGTATTTT. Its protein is CASSYADTDTQYF.

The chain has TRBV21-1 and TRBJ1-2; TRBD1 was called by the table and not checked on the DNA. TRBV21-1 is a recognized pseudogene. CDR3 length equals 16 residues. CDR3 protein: CALQRVGRASNYGYTF. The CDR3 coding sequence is TGTGCCCTTCAAAGAGTGGGCAGGGCCTCTAACTATGGCTACACCTTC.

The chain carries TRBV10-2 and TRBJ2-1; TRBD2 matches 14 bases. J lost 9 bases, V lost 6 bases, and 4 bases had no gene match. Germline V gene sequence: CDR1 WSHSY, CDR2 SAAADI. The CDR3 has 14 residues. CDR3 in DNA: TGCGCCAGCAGGGGACTAGCGGGAGAGGCTGAGCAGTTCTTC. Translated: CASRGLAGEAEQFF.

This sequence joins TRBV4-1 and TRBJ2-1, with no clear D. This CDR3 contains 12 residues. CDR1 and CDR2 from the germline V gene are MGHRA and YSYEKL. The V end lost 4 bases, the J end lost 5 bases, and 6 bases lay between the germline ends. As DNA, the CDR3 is TGCGCCAGCAGCCCCAGTAACAATGAGCAGTTCTTC. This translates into CASSPSNNEQFF.

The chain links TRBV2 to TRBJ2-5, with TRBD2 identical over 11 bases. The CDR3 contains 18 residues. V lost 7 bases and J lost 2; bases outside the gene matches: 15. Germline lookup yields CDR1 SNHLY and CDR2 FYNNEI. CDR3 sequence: CASINDRLAGGPQETQYF. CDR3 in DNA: TGTGCCAGCATTAATGATAGGCTAGCGGGGGGCCCACAAGAGACCCAGTACTTC.

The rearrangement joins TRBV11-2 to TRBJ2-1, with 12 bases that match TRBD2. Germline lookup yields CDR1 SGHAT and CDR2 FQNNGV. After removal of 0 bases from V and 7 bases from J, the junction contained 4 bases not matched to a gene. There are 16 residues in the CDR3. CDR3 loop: CASSLESSGRANEQFF. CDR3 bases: TGTGCCAGCAGCTTAGAGTCTAGCGGGAGGGCTAATGAGCAGTTCTTC.

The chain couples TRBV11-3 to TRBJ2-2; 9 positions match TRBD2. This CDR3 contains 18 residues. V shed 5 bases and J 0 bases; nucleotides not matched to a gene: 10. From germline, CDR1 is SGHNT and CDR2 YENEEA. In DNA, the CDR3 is TGTGCCAGCAGCCACCCATGGGGGACTAGCACGAACACCGGGGAGCTGTTTTTT. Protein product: CASSHPWGTSTNTGELFF.

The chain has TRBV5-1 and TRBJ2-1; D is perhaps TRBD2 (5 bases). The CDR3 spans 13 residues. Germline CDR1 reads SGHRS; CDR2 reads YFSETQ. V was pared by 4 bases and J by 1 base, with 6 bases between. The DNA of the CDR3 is TGCGCCAGCAGCGAGGGTTCCTACAATGAGCAGTTCTTC. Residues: CASSEGSYNEQFF.

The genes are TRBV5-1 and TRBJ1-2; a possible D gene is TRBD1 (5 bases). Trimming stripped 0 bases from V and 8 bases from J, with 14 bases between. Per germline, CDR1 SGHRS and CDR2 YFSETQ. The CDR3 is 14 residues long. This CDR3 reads CASSLGQGVWGYTF. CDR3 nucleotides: TGCGCCAGCAGCTTGGGGCAGGGCGTCTGGGGCTACACCTTC.

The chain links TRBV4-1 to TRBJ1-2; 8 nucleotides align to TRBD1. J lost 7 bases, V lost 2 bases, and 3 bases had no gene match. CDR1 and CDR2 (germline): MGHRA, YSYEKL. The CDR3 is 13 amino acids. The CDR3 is CASSQQGATGYTF. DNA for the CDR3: TGCGCCAGCAGCCAACAGGGGGCGACTGGCTACACCTTC.

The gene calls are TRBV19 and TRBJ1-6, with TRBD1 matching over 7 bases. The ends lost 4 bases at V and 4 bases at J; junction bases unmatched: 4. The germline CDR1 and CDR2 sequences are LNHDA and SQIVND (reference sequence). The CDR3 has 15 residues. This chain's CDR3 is CASSTSRGYNSPLHF. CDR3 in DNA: TGTGCCAGTAGTACGTCCAGGGGGTATAATTCACCCCTCCACTTT.

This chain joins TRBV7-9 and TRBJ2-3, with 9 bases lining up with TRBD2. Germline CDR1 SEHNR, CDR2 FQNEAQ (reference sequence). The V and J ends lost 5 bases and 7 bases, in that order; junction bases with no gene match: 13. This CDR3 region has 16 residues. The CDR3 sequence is CASSPSRGGGVYTQYF. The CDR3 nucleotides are TGTGCCAGCAGCCCGAGTAGGGGCGGGGGGGTGTATACGCAGTATTTT.

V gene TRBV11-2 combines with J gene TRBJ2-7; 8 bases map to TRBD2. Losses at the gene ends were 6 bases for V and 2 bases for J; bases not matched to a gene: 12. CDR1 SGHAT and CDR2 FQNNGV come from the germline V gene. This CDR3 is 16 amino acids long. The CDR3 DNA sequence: TGTGCCAGCAGACCTATACAACGGGAGGGCACCTACGAGCAGTACTTC. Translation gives CASRPIQREGTYEQYF.

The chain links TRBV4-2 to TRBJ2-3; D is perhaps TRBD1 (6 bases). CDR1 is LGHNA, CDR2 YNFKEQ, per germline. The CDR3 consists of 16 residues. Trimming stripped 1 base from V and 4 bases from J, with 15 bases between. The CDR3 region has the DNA TGTGCCAGCAGCCAAGGGACAGCACTAGGTTCAGATACGCAGTATTTT. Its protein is CASSQGTALGSDTQYF.

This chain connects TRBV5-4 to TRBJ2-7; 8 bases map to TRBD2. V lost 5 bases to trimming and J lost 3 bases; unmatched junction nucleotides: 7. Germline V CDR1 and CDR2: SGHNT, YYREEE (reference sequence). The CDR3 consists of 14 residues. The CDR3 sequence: CASSPGTSGYEQYF. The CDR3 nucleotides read TGTGCCAGCAGTCCCGGTACTAGCGGCTACGAGCAGTACTTC.

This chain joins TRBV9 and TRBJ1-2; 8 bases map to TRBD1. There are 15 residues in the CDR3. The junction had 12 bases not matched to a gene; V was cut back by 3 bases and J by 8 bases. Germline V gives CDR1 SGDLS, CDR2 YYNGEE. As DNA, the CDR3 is TGTGCCAGCAGCGCAAGAGAGGGACAGGCTTACGGCTACACCTTC. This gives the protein CASSAREGQAYGYTF.

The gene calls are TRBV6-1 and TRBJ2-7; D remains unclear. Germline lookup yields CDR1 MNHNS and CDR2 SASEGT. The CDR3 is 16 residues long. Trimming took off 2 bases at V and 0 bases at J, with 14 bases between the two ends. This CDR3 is CASSELETLSSYEQYF. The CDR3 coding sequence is TGTGCCAGCAGTGAACTAGAAACACTCAGCTCCTACGAGCAGTACTTC.

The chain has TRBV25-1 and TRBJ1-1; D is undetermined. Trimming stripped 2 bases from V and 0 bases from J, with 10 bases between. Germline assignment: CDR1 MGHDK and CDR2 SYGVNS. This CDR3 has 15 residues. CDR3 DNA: TGTGCCAGCAGTGAACCCGGCAGGATGAACACTGAAGCTTTCTTT. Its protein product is CASSEPGRMNTEAFF.